These T cell receptor beta chains were read from a single sample in a study of T cell responses to AZD1222 COVID-19 vaccine. Generated by immunoSEQ multiplex PCR, the TCRdb table keeps only in-frame clones and is missing some. Seen here are 95,000 to 100,000 clones, roughly 80% observed once, and the top ten hold 14%. The sequencing here drew on peripheral blood, taken 28 days after the second AZD1222 dose. The receptors originated from an adult who received the AZD1222 COVID-19 vaccine. The CDR3 runs from the conserved cysteine through the conserved F or W. Fields, in order: V gene, J gene, clone size, D gene, CDR3 protein, CDR3 DNA. D genes are given only for firm matches. Clone sizes are given selectively: once, few, many, or a class where the clone is expanded.

>TRBV10-1|TRBJ2-1|NA|TRBD2
CASNTSGTPRDEQFF
TGCGCCAGCAATACTAGCGGAACGCCTAGGGATGAGCAGTTCTTC
>TRBV24-1|TRBJ2-3|NA|NA
CATRSKSSTDTQYF
TGTGCCACCAGATCGAAATCTAGCACAGATACGCAGTATTTT
>TRBV18|TRBJ2-2|NA|TRBD1
CASSSQGQANTGELFF
TGTGCCAGCTCATCGCAAGGACAGGCGAACACCGGGGAGCTGTTTTTT
>TRBV28|TRBJ1-3|NA|NA
CASSSRDTIYF
TGTGCCAGCAGCTCGCGAGACACCATATATTTT
>TRBV4-2|TRBJ1-2|NA|NA
CASSKTDTDGYTF
TGTGCCAGCAGCAAGACGGACACTGATGGCTACACCTTC
>TRBV19|TRBJ2-1|NA|NA
CASRARPFNEQFF
TGTGCCAGTAGGGCCAGGCCCTTCAATGAGCAGTTCTTC
>TRBV5-6|TRBJ1-1|NA|TRBD1
CASSWDRGRGTEAFF
TGTGCCAGCAGCTGGGACAGGGGGCGCGGCACTGAAGCTTTCTTT
>TRBV5-6|TRBJ1-2|once|NA
CASSPDARTFYGYTF
TGTGCCAGCAGCCCGGACGCCCGGACCTTCTATGGCTACACCTTC
>TRBV12-3/TRBV12-4|TRBJ2-5|NA|TRBD2
CASSRGGPETQYF
TGTGCCAGCAGCCGGGGGGGCCCGGAGACCCAGTACTTC
>TRBV5-1|TRBJ2-1|NA|NA
CASSLRSDYINNEQFF
TGCGCCAGCAGCCTCCGGTCGGACTATATAAACAATGAGCAGTTCTTC
>TRBV5-1|TRBJ1-6|few|TRBD1
CASRYGTGEDNSPLHF
TGCGCCAGCCGCTACGGGACAGGGGAGGATAATTCACCCCTCCACTTT
>TRBV6-1|TRBJ2-4|NA|TRBD1
CASSEPGGLKNIQYF
TGTGCCAGCAGTGAACCAGGGGGCCTGAAAAACATTCAGTACTTC
>TRBV18|TRBJ1-2|NA|TRBD1
CASSQDPGTGSHYGYTF
TGTGCCAGCTCGCAAGACCCCGGGACAGGGAGCCACTATGGCTACACCTTC
>TRBV4-2|TRBJ1-2|NA|NA
CASSREGRNYGYTF
TGTGCCAGCAGTCGTGAGGGACGGAACTATGGCTACACCTTC
>TRBV11-3|TRBJ2-7|few|TRBD2
CASSLGGLAYPYEQYF
TGTGCCAGCAGCTTAGGGGGACTAGCGTATCCCTACGAGCAGTACTTC
>TRBV24-1|TRBJ2-7|NA|NA
CATSDLTGKQYF
TGTGCCACCAGTGATCTAACAGGGAAGCAGTACTTC
>TRBV7-9|TRBJ2-5|NA|NA
CASSSARSETQYF
TGTGCCAGCAGTTCTGCTCGATCGGAGACCCAGTACTTC
>TRBV19|TRBJ1-5|NA|TRBD1
CASSPLPQGGVSSNQPQHF
TGTGCCAGTAGTCCGCTACCACAGGGGGGTGTCTCTAGCAATCAGCCCCAGCATTTT
>TRBV11-2|TRBJ2-3|once|TRBD2
CASSPNLAGGRDTQYF
TGTGCCAGCAGCCCGAACTTAGCGGGGGGTAGAGATACGCAGTATTTT